This T cell receptor (beta chain) was captured in a study of blood T cell repertoires in COVID-19. Study information: The origin of the acute and convalescent COVID-19 samples was the United States, Italy and Spain. The cDNA or gDNA used as material had been derived from T cells, B-cell-depleted T cells, or PBMCs.

Per the original methods: Reference gene primer amplification yielded estimated nucleated cell counts. TCRdb's table, derived via immunoSEQ multiplex PCR, lists solely in-frame clones and lacks some. V, J and clone size derive from that table, while D and trimming were established from the DNA sequence. The sample holds tens of thousands of clones, around 84% seen once. The CDR3 has 13 amino acids. V trimming: 6 bases; J trimming: 5 bases; junction bases outside the gene matches: 4. Sequencing was carried out using peripheral blood. This chain joins TRBV12-3 or TRBV12-4 and TRBJ2-3; 8 nucleotides line up with TRBD2. This clonotype was sampled from a man of 80 years or more with acute or convalescent COVID-19. CDR3 sequence reads: CASSGTSKDTQYF. In nucleotides, the CDR3 is TGTGCCAGCAGCGGGACTAGTAAAGATACGCAGTATTTT.